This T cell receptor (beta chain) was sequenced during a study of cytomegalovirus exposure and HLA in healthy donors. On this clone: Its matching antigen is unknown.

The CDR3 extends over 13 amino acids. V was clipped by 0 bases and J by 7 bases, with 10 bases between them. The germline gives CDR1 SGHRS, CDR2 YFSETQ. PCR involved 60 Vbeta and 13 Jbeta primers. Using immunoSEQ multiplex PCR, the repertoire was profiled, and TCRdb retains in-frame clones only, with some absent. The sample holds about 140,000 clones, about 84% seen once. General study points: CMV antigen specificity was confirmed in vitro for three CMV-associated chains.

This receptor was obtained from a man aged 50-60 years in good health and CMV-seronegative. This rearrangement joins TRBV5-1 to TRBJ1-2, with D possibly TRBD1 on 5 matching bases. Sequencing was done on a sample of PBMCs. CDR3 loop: CASSLGTGPGYTF. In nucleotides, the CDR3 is TGCGCCAGCAGCTTGGGAACAGGTCCTGGCTACACCTTC.